This T cell receptor (beta chain) was obtained from a study of cytomegalovirus exposure and HLA in healthy donors. Notes on this clone: Its target is unknown.

This CDR3 has 14 amino acids. Germline CDR1 SNHLY, CDR2 FYNNEI. J was trimmed by 5 bases and V by 8 bases; bases with no gene match: 5. Overall study results and limits: Researchers reported from a later analysis that most CMV-associated TCR beta chains appeared HLA-restricted. Versus the approximately 720-donor mean, an Asian-associated ancestry cluster reportedly showed fewer N-insertions in a later analysis. Most TCR sequences were seen very rarely across donors, but some public TCRs occurred in many. Productive rates of about 90% or about 30% were seen for most TCR beta V segments in an earlier analysis.

Use of 60 Vbeta and 13 Jbeta primers characterized the PCR. Some clones are missing from TCRdb's copy, which holds only in-frame ones; the method was immunoSEQ multiplex PCR. Of roughly 180,000 clones listed, roughly 84% are singletons. The V and J genes are TRBV2 and TRBJ2-2; 10 bases map to TRBD1. Sequenced sample: PBMCs. The TCR originated in a male donor in good health and CMV-seronegative. CDR3 DNA sequence: TGTGCCAGCTTGGGACAGGGGTGGACCGGGGAGCTGTTTTTT. As protein: CASLGQGWTGELFF.